This TCR beta chain is from a study of blood T cell repertoires in COVID-19. Study context: COVID-19 samples from acute and convalescent phases originated in the United States, Italy and Spain. Sample material is recorded as cDNA or gDNA derived from T cells, B-cell-depleted T cells, or PBMCs.

Generated by immunoSEQ multiplex PCR, the TCRdb table keeps only in-frame clones and is missing some. The data show roughly 49,000 clones, with around nine tenths seen just once and approximately 26% held by the top ten. This CDR3 has 16 residues. The ends lost 0 bases at V and 2 bases at J; junction bases unmatched: 2. Looked up from germline, CDR1 is LNHNV and CDR2 is YYDKDF (reference sequence). The sequence came from a human donor in a cohort sampled during active COVID-19. This chain links TRBV15 with TRBJ2-1; 9 nucleotides match TRBD2. The material sequenced was peripheral blood. The chain's CDR3 is CATSREGGRAYNEQFF. The CDR3 DNA reads TGTGCCACCAGCAGAGAGGGCGGGAGGGCCTACAATGAGCAGTTCTTC. The entire variable domain, with the rest obtained from reference TRBV15 and TRBJ2-1, is as follows: DAMVIQNPRYQVTQFGKPVTLSCSQTLNHNVMYWYQQKSSQAPKLLFHYYDKDFNNEADTPDNFQSRRPNTSFCFLDIRSPGLGDTAMYLCATSREGGRAYNEQFFGPGTRLTVL.